These 26 T cell receptor beta chains were all obtained from the same sample, sequenced in a study of cytomegalovirus exposure and HLA in healthy donors. Researchers ran the PCR with 60 Vbeta and 13 Jbeta primers. The assay was immunoSEQ multiplex PCR, and TCRdb's table has in-frame clones only and misses some. The sample contains roughly 120,000 clones, more than 80% of which appear only once. The source material was PBMCs. All receptors come from a middle-aged man in good health and CMV-seronegative.

V gene TRBV27 combines with J gene TRBJ1-1; perhaps TRBD1 as D (6 bases). The CDR3 length is 13 residues. The V gene's germline CDR1 is MNHEY and CDR2 SMNVEV (reference sequence). V was trimmed by 6 bases and J by 9 bases, leaving 17 bases between them. This CDR3 is CASSPSRQDKAFF. CDR3 coding DNA: TGTGCCAGCAGCCCCTCACGACAGGATAAAGCTTTCTTT.

This chain uses TRBV7-2 with TRBJ1-2, with 8 bases matching TRBD1. V lost 6 bases, J lost 4 bases, and 16 bases stayed unmatched. The CDR3 has 17 residues. Germline V gene sequence: CDR1 SGHTA, CDR2 FQGNSA. DNA for the CDR3: TGTGCCAGCAGACCGGGGCAGGGGGCGGGTAACTCCTATGGCTACACCTTC. This sequence encodes CASRPGQGAGNSYGYTF.

The genes are TRBV7-9 and TRBJ1-1; TRBD1 might be the D (6 bases). Trimming stripped 5 bases from V and 4 bases from J, with 14 bases between. The CDR3 consists of 14 residues. Germline CDR1 SEHNR, CDR2 FQNEAQ (reference sequence). The CDR3, as DNA: TGTGCCAGCAGCATAGGGGGGGAGGGCACTGAAGCTTTCTTT. Translated, it gives CASSIGGEGTEAFF.

This rearrangement joins TRBV5-1 to TRBJ2-1; TRBD2 is a possible D gene (5 bases). The CDR3 sequence is 15 residues long. Trimming left V 1 base short and J 0 bases short, with 8 bases between. Germline V CDR1 and CDR2: SGHRS, YFSETQ. CDR3 amino acids: CASSLSGSSYNEQFF. In DNA, the CDR3 is TGCGCCAGCAGCTTGAGTGGGAGCTCCTACAATGAGCAGTTCTTC.

The chain recombines TRBV7-8 with TRBJ2-7; D not resolved. This CDR3 contains 14 residues. Between the trimmed V and J ends, which lost 1 base and 3 bases, there was a span of 10 bases. Looked up from germline, CDR1 is SGHVS and CDR2 is FQNEAQ. CDR3: CASSLGRNLYEQYF. CDR3 nucleotides: TGTGCCAGCAGCTTAGGGCGGAACCTCTACGAGCAGTACTTC.

Note on this clone: This CDR3 is also generated by other DNA sequences in the sample. The chain uses TRBV19 and TRBJ1-1, with TRBD1 identical over 7 bases. Germline CDR1 reads LNHDA; CDR2 reads SQIVND (reference sequence). The CDR3 has 14 residues. The V segment lost 8 bases and the J segment 1 base; nucleotides outside the gene matches: 7. The CDR3 spells CASGYRGKNTEAFF. CDR3 sequence (DNA): TGTGCCAGTGGATACAGGGGAAAGAACACTGAAGCTTTCTTT.

The chain has TRBV18 and TRBJ2-7, with 9 positions matching TRBD1. Germline loops: CDR1 KGHSH, CDR2 LQKENI. Trimming removed 6 bases from V and 4 bases from J; junction bases left unmatched: 7. The CDR3 extends over 14 amino acids. This CDR3 is CASSSGTGIYEQYF. CDR3 nucleotides: TGTGCCAGCTCGTCCGGGACAGGGATATACGAGCAGTACTTC. Together with reference TRBV18 and TRBJ2-7, the CDR3 gives the full variable domain: NAGVMQNPRHLVRRRGQEARLRCSPMKGHSHVYWYRQLPEEGLKFMVYLQKENIIDESGMPKERFSAEFPKEGPSILRIQQVVRGDSAAYFCASSSGTGIYEQYFGPGTRLTVT.

In regard to this clone: At one end the junction does not follow the germline gene, possibly because of a read error. This sequence joins TRBV29-1 and TRBJ2-4; possibly TRBD1 for D (6 bases). CDR3 length: 14 residues. Germline CDR1 is SQVTM and CDR2 is ANQGSEA. DNA for the CDR3: TGCAGCGCCCGGGACACCACACGGAAAAACAGTCAGTACTTC. Encoded protein: CSARDTTRKNSQYF.

V is TRBV18 and J is TRBJ1-2; TRBD1 agrees at 9 bases. Germline V gene sequence: CDR1 KGHSH, CDR2 LQKENI. The CDR3 length is 14 residues. After removal of 5 bases from V and 2 bases from J, the junction contained 3 bases not matched to a gene. CDR3 residues: CASSSDRGNYGYTF. CDR3 in DNA: TGTGCCAGCTCATCCGACAGGGGGAACTATGGCTACACCTTC.

Concerning this clone: The junction and the germline gene differ at one end; a read error may be behind it. This sequence joins TRBV16 and TRBJ2-4; D is unclear. CDR3 size: 15 residues. CDR1 KGHSY and CDR2 FQNENV come from the germline V gene. CDR3 nucleotides: TGTGCCAGCAGCCAACTCGACGGATCCAAAAACAGTCAGTACTTC. It yields the protein CASSQLDGSKNSQYF.

The chain combines TRBV4-3 with TRBJ1-2; TRBD1 might be the D (6 bases). Deletions cut 0 bases from V and 3 bases from J, with 20 bases between. Germline CDR1 reads LGHNA; CDR2 reads YSLEER. The CDR3 covers 18 residues. CDR3 sequence reads: CASSQDSGQSPFYYGYTF. CDR3 in DNA: TGCGCCAGCAGCCAAGACTCTGGACAGTCCCCCTTTTACTATGGCTACACCTTC.

The rearrangement joins TRBV7-2 to TRBJ1-1, with D hard to call. Germline CDR1 is SGHTA and CDR2 is FQGNSA. Between the trimmed V and J ends, which lost 2 bases and 4 bases, there was a span of 8 bases. This CDR3 comprises 13 residues. CDR3 nucleotides: TGTGCCAGCAGCTTACAGGAAGGCACTGAAGCTTTCTTT. Its protein is CASSLQEGTEAFF. Full variable domain (missing parts from reference TRBV7-2 and TRBJ1-1): GAGVSQSPSNKVTEKGKDVELRCDPISGHTALYWYRQSLGQGLEFLIYFQGNSAPDKSGLPSDRFSAERTGGSVSTLTIQRTQQEDSAVYLCASSLQEGTEAFFGQGTRLTVV.

The chain recombines TRBV5-6 with TRBJ1-2; possibly TRBD1 for D (6 bases). Germline CDR1 SGHDT, CDR2 YYEEEE. This CDR3 region has 14 residues. V was clipped by 0 bases and J by 3 bases, with 9 bases between them. This CDR3 is CASSLGTAYYGYTF. The CDR3 region has the DNA TGTGCCAGCAGCTTGGGGACAGCCTACTATGGCTACACCTTC.

V gene TRBV19 combines with J gene TRBJ1-2; the D gene is possibly TRBD1 (6 bases). CDR1 LNHDA and CDR2 SQIVND come from the germline V gene (reference sequence). CDR3 length equals 13 residues. V was shortened by 8 bases and J by 6 bases, with 16 bases between the two germline ends. CDR3 residues: CASSLQGQDGYTF. DNA for the CDR3: TGTGCCAGTTCCCTTCAGGGGCAAGATGGCTACACCTTC.

V and J are TRBV6-1 and TRBJ2-5; 13 nucleotides match TRBD2. Germline V gene lookup returns CDR1 MNHNS and CDR2 SASEGT. V lost 0 bases and J lost 5; bases outside the gene matches: 6. The CDR3 loop spans 17 amino acids. CDR3 coding DNA: TGTGCCAGCAGTGAAGCACTAGCGGGGGGGCCAAGGGAGACCCAGTACTTC. This sequence encodes CASSEALAGGPRETQYF.

The chain recombines TRBV18 with TRBJ1-2, with D tentatively TRBD1 (6 bases). Trimming cost V 1 base and J 6 bases, with 12 bases left between them. The CDR3 extends over 14 amino acids. Germline V lookup: CDR1 KGHSH, CDR2 LQKENI. CDR3 sequence (DNA): TGTGCCAGCTCACCACAGGTTCAGGGGCATGGCTACACCTTC. This sequence encodes CASSPQVQGHGYTF. Drawing the rest from reference TRBV18 and TRBJ1-2, the complete variable domain is NAGVMQNPRHLVRRRGQEARLRCSPMKGHSHVYWYRQLPEEGLKFMVYLQKENIIDESGMPKERFSAEFPKEGPSILRIQQVVRGDSAAYFCASSPQVQGHGYTFGSGTRLTVV.

V gene TRBV9 combines with J gene TRBJ2-5; perhaps TRBD1 as D (6 bases). Germline V lookup: CDR1 SGDLS, CDR2 YYNGEE. The CDR3 is 18 amino acids. Trimming pared 0 bases from V and 2 bases from J, leaving 20 bases between. The CDR3 sequence: CASSVGQLLGAVQETQYF. Here the CDR3 DNA reads TGTGCCAGCAGCGTAGGGCAATTACTGGGGGCGGTACAAGAGACCCAGTACTTC. Filled out from reference TRBV9 and TRBJ2-5, the complete variable domain reads DSGVTQTPKHLITATGQRVTLRCSPRSGDLSVYWYQQSLDQGLQFLIQYYNGEERAKGNILERFSAQQFPDLHSELNLSSLELGDSALYFCASSVGQLLGAVQETQYFGPGTRLLVL.

The chain links TRBV6-6 to TRBJ1-3, with TRBD1 identical over 11 bases. Per germline, CDR1 MNHNY and CDR2 SVGAGI (reference sequence). The V segment lost 4 bases and the J segment 2 bases; nucleotides outside the gene matches: 4. CDR3 length: 16 amino acids. The CDR3 sequence: CASSWGDRGAGNTIYF. CDR3 DNA sequence: TGTGCCAGCAGTTGGGGGGACAGGGGGGCTGGAAACACCATATATTTT.

This sequence joins TRBV19 and TRBJ2-1, with TRBD2 matching 10 bases. CDR1 is LNHDA, CDR2 SQIVND, per germline (reference sequence). J lost 2 bases, V lost 6 bases, and 7 bases had no gene match. The CDR3 covers 16 residues. The CDR3 nucleotides read TGTGCCAGTAGGGGGAAGCGGGAGGGCCCCTACAATGAGCAGTTCTTC. It yields the protein CASRGKREGPYNEQFF.

CDR3 bases: TGTGCCAGCAGCTTAATACAGGGGAACACCGGGGAGCTGTTTTTT. Amino acids: CASSLIQGNTGELFF. The rearrangement uses TRBV7-9 and TRBJ2-2; a weak D match, TRBD1 (6 bases). V lost 2 bases and J lost 1, with 8 bases in between. Germline values: CDR1 SEHNR, CDR2 FQNEAQ (reference sequence). The CDR3 covers 15 residues.

The chain joins TRBV25-1 to TRBJ1-2; 7 nucleotides line up with TRBD1. The CDR3 loop spans 16 amino acids. In germline, CDR1 is MGHDK, CDR2 SYGVNS. Trimming took 2 bases from V and 4 from J; bases not matched to a gene: 10. The CDR3 loop is CASSEQTDRAFYGYTF. CDR3 sequence (DNA): TGTGCCAGCAGTGAACAAACCGACAGGGCCTTCTATGGCTACACCTTC.

The rearrangement joins TRBV6-6 to TRBJ2-5; D gene unclear. The J call is uncertain, as TRBJ2-7 better fits the DNA end. Looked up from germline, CDR1 is MNHNY and CDR2 is SVGAGI (reference sequence). This CDR3 is built from 12 residues. The CDR3 loop reads CASSKTFYEQYF. The CDR3 coding sequence is TGTGCCAGCAGTAAAACCTTCTACGAGCAGTACTTC.

This clone was seen only once. The rearrangement links TRBV7-3 to TRBJ2-7, with D possibly TRBD2 on 5 matching bases. Trimming pared 5 bases from V and 3 bases from J, leaving 14 bases between. Germline V gene lookup returns CDR1 SGHTA and CDR2 FQGTGA. The CDR3 is 14 amino acids. The CDR3 region is CASSPSGVGYEQYF. CDR3 DNA: TGTGCCAGCAGCCCAAGCGGAGTGGGCTACGAGCAGTACTTC.

The chain joins TRBV19 to TRBJ2-4, with D unclear. The CDR3 runs to 15 residues. The V end was cut by 1 base, the J end by 7 bases, with 14 bases between. CDR1 and CDR2 (germline): LNHDA, SQIVND (reference sequence). The CDR3 spells CASSIAGGVANIQYF. CDR3 bases: TGTGCCAGTAGTATAGCGGGTGGAGTGGCCAACATTCAGTACTTC.

This clone has a handful of counts. The gene calls are TRBV4-1 and TRBJ2-7; 11 bases align to TRBD1. From germline, CDR1 is MGHRA and CDR2 YSYEKL. This CDR3 has 14 amino acids. Unmatched junction bases numbered 4, after V lost 4 bases and J lost 5 bases. CDR3 protein: CASSRDRGFDEQYF. The CDR3 coding sequence is TGCGCCAGCAGCCGGGACAGGGGGTTCGACGAGCAGTACTTC.

As regards this clone: One end of the junction varies from germline; a read error may be responsible. V gene TRBV6-6 combines with J gene TRBJ1-1; D is uncertain. From germline, CDR1 is MNHNY and CDR2 SVGAGI (reference sequence). The CDR3 is made up of 15 amino acids. CDR3 in amino acids: CASSYSWPVKTEAFF. CDR3 sequence (DNA): TGTGCCAGCAGTTACTCGTGGCCAGTGAAGACTGAAGCTTTCTTT.